The clone carrying this T cell receptor beta chain was counted once. Its matching antigen is unknown. Germline CDR1 MDHEN, CDR2 SYDVKM. The CDR3 totals 14 residues. V gave up 10 bases and J gave up 4 bases; unmatched junction bases: 12. This entry is derived from a study of cytomegalovirus exposure and HLA in healthy donors. Background on the study: Early released data comprised 80 million or so unique TCRs from HLA-typed donors.

PCR used 60 Vbeta primers and 13 Jbeta primers. TCRdb's copy holds only in-frame clones and misses some; the assay was immunoSEQ multiplex PCR. The sample holds about 140,000 clones; 80% are singletons and the top ten take around 2.2%. Study results and limitations: Follow-up analysis later connected one missense variant in DCLRE1C with trimming of TCR beta V- and J-genes.

This sequence joins TRBV28 and TRBJ2-7; 8 positions match TRBD2. This clonotype originated in a man aged 25-45 years in good health and CMV-seronegative. Sequenced: PBMCs. The CDR3 spells CATRPGRASYEQYF. The CDR3 coding sequence is TGTGCCACCCGGCCCGGGAGGGCCTCATACGAGCAGTACTTC. The full variable domain, completed using reference TRBV28 and TRBJ2-7, is DVKVTQSSRYLVKRTGEKVFLECVQDMDHENMFWYRQDPGLGLRLIYFSYDVKMKEKGDIPEGYSVSREKKERFSLILESASTNQTSMYLCATRPGRASYEQYFGPGTRLTVT.